In this sample, the clone carrying this T cell receptor (beta chain) turned up many times. Its antigen is still unknown. These data are taken from a study of T-cell memory formation after mild COVID-19. Whole-study findings and limits: Detection of some responders pre-infection suggested pre-existing cross-reactive memory T cells participated.

One entry per CDR3 protein, called by TCRdb with MiXCR from the 5' RACE reads. The sample shows about 250,000 distinct CDR3 sequences, roughly 18% of them seen only once. The CDR3 sequence is 13 residues long. The V end was cut by 6 bases, the J end by 5 bases, with 11 bases between. Germline values: CDR1 LNHDA, CDR2 SQIVND (reference sequence). Sequencing was done on a sample of PBMCs or a T cell subset sorted from them (not recorded which). The rearrangement joins TRBV19 to TRBJ1-5; no reliable D call. The receptor's source is a man younger than 35 who had mild COVID-19 (a few samples of this study predate the infection). Cell type and time point are not known. CDR3 amino acids: CASRSYSHQPQHF. In nucleotides, the CDR3 is TGTGCCAGTAGATCATATAGTCATCAGCCCCAGCATTTT.